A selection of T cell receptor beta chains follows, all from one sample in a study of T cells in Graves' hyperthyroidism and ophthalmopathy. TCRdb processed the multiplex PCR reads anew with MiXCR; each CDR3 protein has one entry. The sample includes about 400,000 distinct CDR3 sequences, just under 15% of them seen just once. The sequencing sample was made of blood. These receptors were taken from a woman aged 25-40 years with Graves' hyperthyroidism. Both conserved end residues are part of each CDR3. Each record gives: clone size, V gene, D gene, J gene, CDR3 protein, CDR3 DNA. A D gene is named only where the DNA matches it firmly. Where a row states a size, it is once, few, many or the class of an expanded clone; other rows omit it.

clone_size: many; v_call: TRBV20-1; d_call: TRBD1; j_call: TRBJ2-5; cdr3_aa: CSGTGEETQYF; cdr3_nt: TGCAGTGGGACAGGGGAAGAGACCCAGTACTTC
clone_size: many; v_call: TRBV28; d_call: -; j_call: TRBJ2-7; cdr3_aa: CASSSTELYEQYF; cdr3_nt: TGTGCCAGCAGTTCAACAGAGTTGTACGAGCAGTACTTC
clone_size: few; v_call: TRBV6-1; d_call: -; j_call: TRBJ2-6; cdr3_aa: CASGSGISGANVLTF; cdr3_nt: TGTGCCAGCGGGTCGGGAATCTCTGGGGCCAACGTCCTGACTTTC
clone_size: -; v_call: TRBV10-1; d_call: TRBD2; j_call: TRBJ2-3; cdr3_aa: CASSRGLAVPDTQYF; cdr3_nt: TGCGCCAGCAGTCGCGGACTAGCGGTTCCGGATACGCAGTATTTT
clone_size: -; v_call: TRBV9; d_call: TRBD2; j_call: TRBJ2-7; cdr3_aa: CASSVVGGAGGGEQYF; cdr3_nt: TGTGCCAGCAGCGTAGTAGGTGGAGCGGGGGGCGGCGAGCAGTACTTC
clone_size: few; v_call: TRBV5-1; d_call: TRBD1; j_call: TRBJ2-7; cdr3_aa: CASKAGQGASYEQYF; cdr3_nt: TGCGCCAGCAAGGCTGGACAGGGGGCATCCTACGAGCAGTACTTC
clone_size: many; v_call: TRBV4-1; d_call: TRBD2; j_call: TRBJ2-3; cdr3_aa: CASSQASGTSGITQYF; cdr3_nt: TGCGCCAGCAGCCAAGCATCCGGGACTAGCGGTATTACGCAGTATTTT
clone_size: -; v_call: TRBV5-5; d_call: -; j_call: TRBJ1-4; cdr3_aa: CASSSDRFEKLFF; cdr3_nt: TGTGCCAGCAGCTCCGACCGTTTTGAAAAACTGTTTTTT
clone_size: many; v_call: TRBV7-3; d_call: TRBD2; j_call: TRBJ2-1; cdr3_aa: CASSLALAGYNEQFF; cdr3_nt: TGTGCCAGCAGCTTAGCACTAGCGGGATACAATGAGCAGTTCTTC
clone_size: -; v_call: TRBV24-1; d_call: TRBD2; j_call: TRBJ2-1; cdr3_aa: CATSESSGRGLNEQFF; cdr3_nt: TGTGCCACCAGTGAGTCTAGCGGGAGGGGGCTCAATGAGCAGTTCTTC
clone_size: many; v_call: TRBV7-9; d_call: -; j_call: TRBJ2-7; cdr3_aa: CASSQRLSPGRNPYEQYF; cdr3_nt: TGTGCCAGCAGCCAAAGGCTGAGTCCAGGAAGAAATCCCTACGAGCAGTACTTC
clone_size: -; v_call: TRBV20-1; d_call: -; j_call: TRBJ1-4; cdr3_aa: CSARDAGNEKLFF; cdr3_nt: TGCAGTGCTAGAGATGCGGGAAATGAAAAACTGTTTTTT
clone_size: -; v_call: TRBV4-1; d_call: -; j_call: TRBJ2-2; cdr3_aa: CASSHRTQTLGAGELFF; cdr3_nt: TGCGCCAGCAGCCACCGCACGCAGACACTTGGGGCCGGGGAGCTGTTTTTT
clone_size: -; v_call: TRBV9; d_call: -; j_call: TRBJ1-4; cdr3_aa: CASSVTASSEKLFF; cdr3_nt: TGTGCCAGCAGCGTAACGGCGAGTAGTGAAAAACTGTTTTTT
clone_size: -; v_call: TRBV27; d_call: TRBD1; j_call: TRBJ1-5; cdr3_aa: CASSFQGANMGQPQHF; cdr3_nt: TGTGCCAGCAGTTTCCAGGGGGCAAATATGGGTCAGCCCCAGCATTTT
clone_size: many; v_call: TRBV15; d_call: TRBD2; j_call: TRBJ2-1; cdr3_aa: CATSRRTSAPRDEQFF; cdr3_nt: TGTGCCACCAGCAGAAGAACTAGCGCCCCCAGGGATGAGCAGTTCTTC
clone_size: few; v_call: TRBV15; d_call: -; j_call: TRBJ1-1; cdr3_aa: CATSREGVGTEAFF; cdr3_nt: TGTGCCACCAGCAGGGAAGGGGTCGGCACTGAAGCTTTCTTT
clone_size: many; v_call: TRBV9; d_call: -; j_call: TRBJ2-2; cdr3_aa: CASSVDGLGGELFF; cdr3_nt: TGTGCCAGCAGCGTAGATGGTTTGGGCGGGGAGCTGTTTTTT
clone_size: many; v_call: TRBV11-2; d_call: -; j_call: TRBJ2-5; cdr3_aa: CASSLALQGWGTQYF; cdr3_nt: TGTGCCAGCAGCTTAGCCTTACAGGGATGGGGGACCCAGTACTTC
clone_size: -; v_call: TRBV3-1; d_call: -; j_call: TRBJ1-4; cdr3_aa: CASSQEGLTNEKLFF; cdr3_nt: TGTGCCAGCAGCCAAGAGGGCCTGACTAATGAAAAACTGTTTTTT
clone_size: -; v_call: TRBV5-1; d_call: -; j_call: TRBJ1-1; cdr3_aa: CASSRLVGQRNTEAFF; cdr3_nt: TGCGCCAGCAGCCGTTTAGTAGGACAGCGGAACACTGAAGCTTTCTTT
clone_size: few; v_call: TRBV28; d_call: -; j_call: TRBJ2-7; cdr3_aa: CASSLRGGPDEQYF; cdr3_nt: TGTGCCAGCAGTTTAAGGGGGGGCCCTGACGAGCAGTACTTC
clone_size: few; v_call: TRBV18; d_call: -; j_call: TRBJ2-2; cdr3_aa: CASSLGLTGELFF; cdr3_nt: TGTGCCAGCTCACTTGGACTAACCGGGGAGCTGTTTTTT
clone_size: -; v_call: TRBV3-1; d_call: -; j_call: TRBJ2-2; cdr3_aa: CASSQEGTALRGELFF; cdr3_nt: TGTGCCAGCAGCCAGGAGGGGACAGCGTTAAGGGGGGAGCTGTTTTTT
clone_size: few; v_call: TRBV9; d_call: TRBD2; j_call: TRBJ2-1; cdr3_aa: CASSVALAGGTYNEQFF; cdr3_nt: TGTGCCAGCAGCGTAGCCTTAGCGGGAGGGACCTACAATGAGCAGTTCTTC
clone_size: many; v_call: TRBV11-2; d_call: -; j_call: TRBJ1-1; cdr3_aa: CASSWGGGAGTEAFF; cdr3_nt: TGTGCCAGCAGCTGGGGGGGGGGCGCAGGAACTGAAGCTTTCTTT
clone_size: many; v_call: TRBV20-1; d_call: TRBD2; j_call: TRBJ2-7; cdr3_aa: CSAALAADWDEQYF; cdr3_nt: TGCAGTGCTGCCCTAGCGGCCGATTGGGACGAGCAGTACTTC
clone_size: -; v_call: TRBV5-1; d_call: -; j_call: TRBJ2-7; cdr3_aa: CASSFNPPALGDEQYF; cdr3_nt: TGCGCCAGCAGCTTTAACCCCCCGGCCCTCGGCGACGAGCAGTACTTC
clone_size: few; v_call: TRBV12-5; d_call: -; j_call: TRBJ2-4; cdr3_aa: CASGTTPNIQYF; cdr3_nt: TGTGCTAGTGGGACAACCCCTAACATTCAGTACTTC
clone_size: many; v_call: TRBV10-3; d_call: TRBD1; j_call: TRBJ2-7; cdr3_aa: CAISERTGGIYEQYF; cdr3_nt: TGTGCCATCAGTGAGAGGACAGGGGGCATCTACGAGCAGTACTTC
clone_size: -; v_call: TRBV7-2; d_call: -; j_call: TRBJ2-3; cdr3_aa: CASSLVTGPGGYF; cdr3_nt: TGTGCCAGCAGCTTAGTGACGGGACCCGGTGGGTATTTT
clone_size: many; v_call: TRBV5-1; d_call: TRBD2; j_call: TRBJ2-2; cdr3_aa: CASSLAWSGSATGELFF; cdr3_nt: TGCGCCAGCAGCTTGGCCTGGAGCGGGAGCGCCACCGGGGAGCTGTTTTTT
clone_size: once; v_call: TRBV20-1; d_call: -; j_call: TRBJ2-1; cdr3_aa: CSARSHRGNSYNEQFF; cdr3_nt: TGCAGTGCTAGATCCCATCGGGGGAATTCGTACAATGAGCAGTTCTTC
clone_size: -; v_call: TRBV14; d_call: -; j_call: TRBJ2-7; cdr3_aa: CASSRHRDSSGLGEQYF; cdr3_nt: TGTGCCAGCAGCAGACACAGGGACAGTAGCGGTCTGGGGGAGCAGTACTTC
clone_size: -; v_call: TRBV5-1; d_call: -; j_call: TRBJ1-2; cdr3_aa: CASSSWDGDGYTF; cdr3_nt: TGCGCCAGCAGCTCCTGGGACGGGGACGGCTACACCTTC
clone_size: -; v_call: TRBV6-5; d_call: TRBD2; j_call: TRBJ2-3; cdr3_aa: CASSFSSGSTGRTDTQYF; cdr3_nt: TGTGCCAGCAGTTTTTCTAGCGGGAGTACAGGGAGGACAGATACGCAGTATTTT
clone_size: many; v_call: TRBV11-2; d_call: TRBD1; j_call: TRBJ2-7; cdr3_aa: CASSLISGGHEQYF; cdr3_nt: TGTGCCAGCAGCTTAATTTCAGGGGGCCACGAGCAGTACTTC
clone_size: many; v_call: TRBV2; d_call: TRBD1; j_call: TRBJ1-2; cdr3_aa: CASRTDREGGYTF; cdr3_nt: TGTGCCAGCAGAACGGACAGGGAGGGTGGCTACACCTTC
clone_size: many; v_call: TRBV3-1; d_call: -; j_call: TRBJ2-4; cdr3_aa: CASSPVSLRENIQYF; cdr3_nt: TGTGCCAGCAGCCCGGTGTCCCTTCGGGAAAACATTCAGTACTTC
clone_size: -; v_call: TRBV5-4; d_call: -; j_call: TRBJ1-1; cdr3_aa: CASRADLQGGTEAFF; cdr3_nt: TGTGCCAGCAGAGCTGACCTCCAGGGAGGCACTGAAGCTTTCTTT
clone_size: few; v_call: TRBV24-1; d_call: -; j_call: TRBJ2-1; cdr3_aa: CATSITTNNEQFF; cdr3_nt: TGTGCCACCTCCATTACTACTAACAATGAGCAGTTCTTC
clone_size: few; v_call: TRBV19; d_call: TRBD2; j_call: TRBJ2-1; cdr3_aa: CASSILAGGVGSYNEQFF; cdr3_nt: TGTGCCAGTAGTATCCTAGCGGGAGGGGTGGGCTCCTACAATGAGCAGTTCTTC
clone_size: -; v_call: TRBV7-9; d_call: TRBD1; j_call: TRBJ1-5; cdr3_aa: CASSLGQGYNQPQHF; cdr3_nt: TGTGCCAGCAGCTTAGGACAGGGTTATAATCAGCCCCAGCATTTT
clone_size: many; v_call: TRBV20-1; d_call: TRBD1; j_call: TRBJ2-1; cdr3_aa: CSANSDRGLHNEQFF; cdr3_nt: TGCAGTGCCAATTCAGACAGGGGGCTCCACAATGAGCAGTTCTTC
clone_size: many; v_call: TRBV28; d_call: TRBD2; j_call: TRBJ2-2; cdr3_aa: CASTSFLGRGSDTGELFF; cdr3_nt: TGTGCCAGCACTAGTTTTCTGGGGCGCGGGAGTGACACCGGGGAGCTGTTTTTT
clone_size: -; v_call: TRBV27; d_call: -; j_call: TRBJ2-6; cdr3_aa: CASSSDPAGANVLTF; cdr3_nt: TGTGCCAGCAGTTCGGACCCCGCTGGGGCCAACGTCCTGACTTTC
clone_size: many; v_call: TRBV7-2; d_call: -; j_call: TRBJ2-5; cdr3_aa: CASSRQTQETQYF; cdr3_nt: TGTGCCAGCAGCAGACAGACCCAAGAGACCCAGTACTTC
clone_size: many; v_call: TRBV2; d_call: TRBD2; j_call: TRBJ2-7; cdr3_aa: CASSDSSGSYEQYF; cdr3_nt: TGTGCCAGCAGTGATTCTAGCGGGAGTTACGAGCAGTACTTC
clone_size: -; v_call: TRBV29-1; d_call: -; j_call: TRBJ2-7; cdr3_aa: CSVGTGTTGQQYF; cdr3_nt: TGCAGCGTTGGGACAGGGACTACGGGCCAGCAGTACTTC
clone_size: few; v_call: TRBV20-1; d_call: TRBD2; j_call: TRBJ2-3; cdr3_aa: CSASPGLAGGSTDTQYF; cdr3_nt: TGCAGTGCTAGCCCTGGACTAGCGGGAGGTAGCACAGATACGCAGTATTTT
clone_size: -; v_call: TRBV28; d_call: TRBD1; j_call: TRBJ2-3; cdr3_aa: CASSSHPGQGQYF; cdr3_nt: TGTGCCAGCAGTTCCCATCCGGGACAGGGGCAGTATTTT
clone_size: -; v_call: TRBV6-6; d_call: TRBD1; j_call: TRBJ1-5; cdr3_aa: CASSYSLAGGQPQHF; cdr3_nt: TGTGCCAGCAGTTACTCACTAGCAGGGGGTCAGCCCCAGCATTTT